This T cell receptor beta chain stems from a study of shared clonotypes between healthy human individuals. Assay execution took place at the deep level. TCRdb's table, derived via immunoSEQ multiplex PCR, lists solely in-frame clones and lacks some. The sample carries approximately 1.4 million clones, 95% to 99% recorded once. Study observations and caveats: Memory subsets generally showed lower estimated richness than naive subsets. Unshared clonotypes carried lower generation probabilities than those common to all four donors.

The CDR3 loop spans 15 amino acids. Unmatched junction bases numbered 7, after V lost 2 bases and J lost 0 bases. Germline V CDR1 and CDR2: GTSNPN, SVGIG (reference sequence). Of note for this clone: Its antigen is currently unknown.

Material: naive CD4+ T cells sorted from blood. The subset was: CD45RA+ positively selected. This rearrangement joins TRBV30 to TRBJ2-7, with TRBD1 matching over 7 bases. The sequence was collected from a man aged 30-40 years in good health. The CDR3 is CAWSPNRGYSYEQYF. The CDR3 DNA follows: TGTGCCTGGAGTCCTAACAGGGGATACTCCTACGAGCAGTACTTC. Filled out from reference TRBV30 and TRBJ2-7, the complete variable domain reads SQTIHQWPATLVQPVGSPLSLECTVEGTSNPNLYWYRQAAGRGLQLLFYSVGIGQISSEVPQNLSASRPQDRQFILSSKKLLLSDSGFYLCAWSPNRGYSYEQYFGPGTRLTVT.